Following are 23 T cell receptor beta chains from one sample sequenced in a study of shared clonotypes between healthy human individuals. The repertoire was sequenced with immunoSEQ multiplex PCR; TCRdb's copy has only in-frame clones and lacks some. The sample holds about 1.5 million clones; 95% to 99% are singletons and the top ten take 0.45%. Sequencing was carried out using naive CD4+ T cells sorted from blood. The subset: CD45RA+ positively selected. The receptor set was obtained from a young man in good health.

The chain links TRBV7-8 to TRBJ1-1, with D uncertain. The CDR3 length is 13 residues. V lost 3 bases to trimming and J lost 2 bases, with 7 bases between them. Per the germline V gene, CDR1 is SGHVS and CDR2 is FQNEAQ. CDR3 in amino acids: CASSFVENTEAFF. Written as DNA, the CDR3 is TGTGCCAGCAGCTTTGTGGAAAACACTGAAGCTTTCTTT.

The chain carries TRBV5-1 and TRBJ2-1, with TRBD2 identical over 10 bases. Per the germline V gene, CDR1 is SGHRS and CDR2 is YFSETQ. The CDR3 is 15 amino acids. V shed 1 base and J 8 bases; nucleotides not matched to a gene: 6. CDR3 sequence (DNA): TGCGCCAGCAGCTTGATGTCTAGCGGGAGTCATGAGCAGTTCTTC. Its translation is CASSLMSSGSHEQFF.

For the CDR3, the DNA is TGTGCCAGCAGTTTCGGGGGGCAGTTCACTGAAGCTTTCTTT. This sequence encodes CASSFGGQFTEAFF. The rearrangement links TRBV28 to TRBJ1-1, with a weak D call TRBD1 (6 bases). The ends were cut back, 3 bases at V and 4 bases at J, with 12 bases in the middle. The CDR3 sequence is 14 residues long. CDR1 is MDHEN, CDR2 SYDVKM, per germline.

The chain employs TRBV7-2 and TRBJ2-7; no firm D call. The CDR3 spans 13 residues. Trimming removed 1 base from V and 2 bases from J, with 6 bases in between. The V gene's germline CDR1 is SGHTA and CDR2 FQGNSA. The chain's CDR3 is CASSLGDTYEQYF. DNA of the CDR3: TGTGCCAGCAGCTTAGGCGACACCTACGAGCAGTACTTC.

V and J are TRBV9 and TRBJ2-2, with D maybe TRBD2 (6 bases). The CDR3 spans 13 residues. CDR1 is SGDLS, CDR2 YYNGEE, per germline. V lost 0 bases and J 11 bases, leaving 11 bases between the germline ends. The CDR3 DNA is TGTGCCAGCAGCGTAGTTCGGGGAGGTGAGCTGTTTTTT. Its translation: CASSVVRGGELFF.

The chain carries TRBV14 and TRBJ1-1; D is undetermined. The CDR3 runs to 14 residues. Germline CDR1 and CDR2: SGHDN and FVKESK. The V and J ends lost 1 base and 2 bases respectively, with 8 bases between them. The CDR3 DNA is TGTGCCAGCAGCCAAGGAATGGCAAACACTGAAGCTTTCTTT. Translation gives CASSQGMANTEAFF.

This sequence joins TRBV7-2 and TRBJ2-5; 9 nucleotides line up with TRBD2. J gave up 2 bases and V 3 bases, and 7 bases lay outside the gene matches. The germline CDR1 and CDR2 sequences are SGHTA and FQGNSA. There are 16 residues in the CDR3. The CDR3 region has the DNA TGTGCCAGCAGCTTCCTACTAGCGGGTACACAAGAGACCCAGTACTTC. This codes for CASSFLLAGTQETQYF.

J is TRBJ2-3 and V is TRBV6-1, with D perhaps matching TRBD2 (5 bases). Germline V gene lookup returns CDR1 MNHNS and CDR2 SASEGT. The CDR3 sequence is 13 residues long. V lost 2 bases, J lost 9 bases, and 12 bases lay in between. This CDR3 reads CASSETGDRTQYF. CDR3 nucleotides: TGTGCCAGCAGTGAAACCGGGGATCGAACGCAGTATTTT.

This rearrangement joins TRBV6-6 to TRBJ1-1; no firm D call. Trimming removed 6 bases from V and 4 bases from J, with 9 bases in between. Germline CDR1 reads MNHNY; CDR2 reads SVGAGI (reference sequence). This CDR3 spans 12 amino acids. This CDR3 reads CASRQHPTEAFF. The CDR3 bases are TGTGCCAGCAGACAACACCCCACTGAAGCTTTCTTT.

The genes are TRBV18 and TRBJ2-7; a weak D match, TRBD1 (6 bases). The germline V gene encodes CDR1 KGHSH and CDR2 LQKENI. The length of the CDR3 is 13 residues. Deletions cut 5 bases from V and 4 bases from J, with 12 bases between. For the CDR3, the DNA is TGTGCCAGCTCAGGAGACAGGCATTACGAGCAGTACTTC. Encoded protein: CASSGDRHYEQYF. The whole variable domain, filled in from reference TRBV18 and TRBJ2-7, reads NAGVMQNPRHLVRRRGQEARLRCSPMKGHSHVYWYRQLPEEGLKFMVYLQKENIIDESGMPKERFSAEFPKEGPSILRIQQVVRGDSAAYFCASSGDRHYEQYFGPGTRLTVT.

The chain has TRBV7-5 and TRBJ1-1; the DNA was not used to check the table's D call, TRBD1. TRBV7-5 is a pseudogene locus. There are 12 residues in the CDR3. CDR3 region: CASRLQGTEAFF. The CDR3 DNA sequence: TGTGCCAGCAGGTTACAGGGGACTGAAGCTTTCTTT.

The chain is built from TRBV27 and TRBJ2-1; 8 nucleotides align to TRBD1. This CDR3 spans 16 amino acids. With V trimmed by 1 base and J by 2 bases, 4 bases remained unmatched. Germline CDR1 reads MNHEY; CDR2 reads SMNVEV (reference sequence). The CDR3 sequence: CASSLFRDRPYNEQFF. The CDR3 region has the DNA TGTGCCAGCAGTTTATTCAGGGACAGGCCCTACAATGAGCAGTTCTTC.

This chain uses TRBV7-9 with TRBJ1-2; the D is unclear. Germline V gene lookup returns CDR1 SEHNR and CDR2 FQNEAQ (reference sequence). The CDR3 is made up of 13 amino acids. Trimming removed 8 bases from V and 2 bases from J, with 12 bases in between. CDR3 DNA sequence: TGTGCCAGCTCAATCATAGGAAACTATGGCTACACCTTC. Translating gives CASSIIGNYGYTF. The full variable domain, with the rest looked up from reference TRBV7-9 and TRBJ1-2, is DTGVSQNPRHKITKRGQNVTFRCDPISEHNRLYWYRQTLGQGPEFLTYFQNEAQLEKSRLLSDRFSAERPKGSFSTLEIQRTEQGDSAMYLCASSIIGNYGYTFGSGTRLTVV.

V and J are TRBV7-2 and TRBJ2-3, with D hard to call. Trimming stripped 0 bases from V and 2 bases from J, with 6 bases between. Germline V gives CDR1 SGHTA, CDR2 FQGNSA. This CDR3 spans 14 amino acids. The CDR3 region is CASSLATLTDTQYF. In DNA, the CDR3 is TGTGCCAGCAGCTTAGCGACCCTCACAGATACGCAGTATTTT.

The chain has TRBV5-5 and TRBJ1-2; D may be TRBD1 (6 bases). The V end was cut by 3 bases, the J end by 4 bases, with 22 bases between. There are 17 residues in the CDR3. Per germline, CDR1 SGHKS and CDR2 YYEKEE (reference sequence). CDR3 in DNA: TGTGCCAGCAGCTCGGAAGCAGGGGAGGGAAGGAGCTATGGCTACACCTTC. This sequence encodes CASSSEAGEGRSYGYTF.

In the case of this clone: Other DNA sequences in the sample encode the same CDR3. The CDR3 reads CASSSLGTGELFF. CDR3 bases: TGCGCCAGCAGCTCGTTGGGGACCGGGGAGCTGTTTTTT. The V call is TRBV5-1, the J call TRBJ2-2; D call uncertain. This CDR3 has 13 amino acids. Germline-derived CDR1 and CDR2 are SGHRS and YFSETQ. V was cut by 3 bases and J by 5 bases, with 8 bases left in between.

The chain's CDR3 is CASSYYPGGEQYF. The DNA of the CDR3 is TGTGCCAGCAGTTACTATCCCGGCGGGGAGCAGTACTTC. The rearrangement links TRBV6-5 to TRBJ2-7; tentatively, D is TRBD2 (5 bases). The V gene lost 1 base and the J gene lost 7 bases, with 11 bases spanning the gap. The germline V gene encodes CDR1 MNHEY and CDR2 SVGAGI. There are 13 residues in the CDR3.

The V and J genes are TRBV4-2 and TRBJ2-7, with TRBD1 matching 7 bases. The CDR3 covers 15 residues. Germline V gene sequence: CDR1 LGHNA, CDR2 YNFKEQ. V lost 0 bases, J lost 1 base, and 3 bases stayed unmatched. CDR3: CASSQESRGSYEQYF. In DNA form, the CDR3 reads TGTGCCAGCAGCCAAGAATCCAGGGGGTCCTACGAGCAGTACTTC.

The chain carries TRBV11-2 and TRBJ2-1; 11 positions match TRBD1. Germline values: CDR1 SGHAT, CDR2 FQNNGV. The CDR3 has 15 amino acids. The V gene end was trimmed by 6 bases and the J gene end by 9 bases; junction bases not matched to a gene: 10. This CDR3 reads CASRQTGQGGSEQFF. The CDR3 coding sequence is TGTGCCAGCAGGCAAACGGGACAGGGGGGCAGTGAGCAGTTCTTC.

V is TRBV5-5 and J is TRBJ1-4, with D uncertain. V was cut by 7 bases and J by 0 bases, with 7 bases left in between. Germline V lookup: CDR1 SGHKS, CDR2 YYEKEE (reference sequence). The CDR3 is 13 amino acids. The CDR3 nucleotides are TGTGCCAGCCAGGTATCAACTAATGAAAAACTGTTTTTT. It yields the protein CASQVSTNEKLFF.

In nucleotides, the CDR3 is TGTGCCAGCAGCATATACAGGGTCTACAATGAGCAGTTCTTC. Amino acid sequence: CASSIYRVYNEQFF. The chain carries TRBV7-2 and TRBJ2-1; D possibly corresponds to TRBD1 (6 bases). CDR3 length equals 14 residues. V was trimmed by 5 bases and J by 3 bases, leaving 11 bases between them. CDR1 and CDR2 from the germline V gene are SGHTA and FQGNSA.

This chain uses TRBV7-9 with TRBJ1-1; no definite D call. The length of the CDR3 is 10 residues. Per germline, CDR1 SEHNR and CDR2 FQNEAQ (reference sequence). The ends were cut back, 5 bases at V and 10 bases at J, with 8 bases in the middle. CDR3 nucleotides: TGTGCCAGCAGCGCTCGCGGAGCTTTCTTT. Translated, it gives CASSARGAFF.

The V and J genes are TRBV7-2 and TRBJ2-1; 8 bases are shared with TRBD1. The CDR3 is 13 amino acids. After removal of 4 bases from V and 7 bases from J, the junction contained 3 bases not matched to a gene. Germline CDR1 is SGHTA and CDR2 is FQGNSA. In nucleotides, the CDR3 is TGTGCCAGCAGCTGGCGACAGGGGAATGAGCAGTTCTTC. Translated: CASSWRQGNEQFF.